The T cell receptor beta chain under discussion was sequenced for a study of blood T cell repertoires in COVID-19. The data were produced by immunoSEQ multiplex PCR, yet TCRdb's version contains in-frame clones alone and is incomplete. The sample lists roughly 360,000 clones; about 90% were seen once. With V trimmed by 7 bases and J by 7 bases, 5 bases remained unmatched. The CDR3 totals 13 residues. The gene calls are TRBV12-3 or TRBV12-4 and TRBJ2-2; the match to TRBD2 covers 8 bases. Sequencing was carried out using PBMCs or T cells enriched from blood (not recorded which). This TCR came from a man aged 25-45 years who had recovered from COVID-19. In DNA form, the CDR3 reads TGTGCCAGCACCGCGGGGGGCGGCGGGGAGCTGTTTTTT. Translating gives CASTAGGGGELFF.